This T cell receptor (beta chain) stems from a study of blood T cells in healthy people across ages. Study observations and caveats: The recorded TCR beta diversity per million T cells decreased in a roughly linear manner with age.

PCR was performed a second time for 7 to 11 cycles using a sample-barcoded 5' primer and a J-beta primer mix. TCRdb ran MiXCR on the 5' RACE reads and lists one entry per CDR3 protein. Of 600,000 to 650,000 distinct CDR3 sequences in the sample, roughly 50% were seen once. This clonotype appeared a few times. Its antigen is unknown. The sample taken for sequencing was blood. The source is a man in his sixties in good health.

The CDR3 reads CASSLATGTEETQYF. CDR3 DNA sequence: TGTGCCAGCAGCTTGGCTACCGGGACAGAAGAGACCCAGTACTTC. The chain combines TRBV13 with TRBJ2-5; 7 bases fit TRBD1. The J segment lost 3 bases and the V segment lost 3 bases, leaving 7 bases of the junction unmatched. This CDR3 has 15 residues. The germline CDR1 and CDR2 sequences are PRHDT and FYEKMQ (reference sequence).